Sequencing of this T cell receptor beta chain was carried out in a study of blood T cell repertoires in COVID-19. Looking at the study overall: PBMCs, B-cell-depleted T cells, or T cells provided the cDNA or gDNA that made up the material.

The Seattle patients, enrolled during active infection, were followed longitudinally. Methods used by the authors: Estimates of nucleated cell counts were drawn from the amplification of reference gene primers. Some clones are missing from TCRdb's copy, which holds only in-frame ones; the method was immunoSEQ multiplex PCR. V and J calls and clone size are copied from that table; D and trimming were computed from the DNA. Here the sample spans approximately 480,000 clones, about 91% being singletons. The CDR3 sequence is 13 residues long. V was pared by 4 bases and J by 7 bases, with 10 bases between. Germline lookup yields CDR1 SEHNR and CDR2 FQNEAQ (reference sequence). This clone was seen more than once but under ten times.

This receptor was identified in a man aged 18 to 29 with COVID-19, enrolled during active disease. This chain uses TRBV7-9 with TRBJ2-2; D possibly corresponds to TRBD2 (5 bases). The specimen was peripheral blood. The CDR3 loop reads CASSYSGNGELFF. The CDR3 DNA sequence: TGTGCCAGCAGCTACTCCGGGAACGGGGAGCTGTTTTTT.